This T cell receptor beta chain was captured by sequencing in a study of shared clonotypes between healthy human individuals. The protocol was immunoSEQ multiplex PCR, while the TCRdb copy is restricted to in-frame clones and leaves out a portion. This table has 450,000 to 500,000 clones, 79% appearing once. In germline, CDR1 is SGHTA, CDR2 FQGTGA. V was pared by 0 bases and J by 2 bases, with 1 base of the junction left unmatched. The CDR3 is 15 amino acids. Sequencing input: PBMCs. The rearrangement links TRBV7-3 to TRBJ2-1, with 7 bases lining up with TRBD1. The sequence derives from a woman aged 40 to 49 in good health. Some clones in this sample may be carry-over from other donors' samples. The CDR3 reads CASSLTGTAYNEQFF. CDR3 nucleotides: TGTGCCAGCAGCTTAACCGGGACAGCCTACAATGAGCAGTTCTTC. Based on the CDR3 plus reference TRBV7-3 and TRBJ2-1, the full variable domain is GAGVSQTPSNKVTEKGKYVELRCDPISGHTALYWYRQSLGQGPEFLIYFQGTGAADDSGLPNDRFFAVRPEGSVSTLKIQRTERGDSAVYLCASSLTGTAYNEQFFGPGTRLTVL.